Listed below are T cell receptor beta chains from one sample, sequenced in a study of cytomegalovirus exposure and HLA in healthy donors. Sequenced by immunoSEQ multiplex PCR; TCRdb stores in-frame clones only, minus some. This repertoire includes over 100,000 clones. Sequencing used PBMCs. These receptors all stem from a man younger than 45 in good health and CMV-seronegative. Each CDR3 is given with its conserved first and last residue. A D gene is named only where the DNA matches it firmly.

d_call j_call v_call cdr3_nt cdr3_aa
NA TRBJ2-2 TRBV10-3 TGTGCCATCAGTGCGGACACCGTCACCGGGGAGCTGTTTTTT CAISADTVTGELFF
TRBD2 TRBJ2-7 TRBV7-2 TGTGCCAGCAACCCCGGGGGGGGCGGGTCCTACGAGCAGTACTTC CASNPGGGGSYEQYF
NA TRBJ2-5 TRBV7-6 TGTGCCAGCAGCTTAGATCGGGTTGAGACCCAGTACTTC CASSLDRVETQYF
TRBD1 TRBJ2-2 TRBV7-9 TGTGCCAGCAGCGAAGGATGGGACAGGGAGAACACCGGGGAGCTGTTTTTT CASSEGWDRENTGELFF
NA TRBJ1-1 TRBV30 TGTGCCCTATGGGGGGGCTTGAACACTGAAGCTTTCTTT CALWGGLNTEAFF
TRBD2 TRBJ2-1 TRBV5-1 TGCGCCAGCAGCTTCCTACTAGCGGGGAGCGATGAGCAGTTCTTC CASSFLLAGSDEQFF
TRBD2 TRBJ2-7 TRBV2 TGTGCCAGCGGGAGGGGCCCAGCCTACGAGCAGTACTTC CASGRGPAYEQYF
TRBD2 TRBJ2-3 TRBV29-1 TGCAGCGGGCGGGGTACTAGCGGGGGCACAGATACGCAGTATTTT CSGRGTSGGTDTQYF
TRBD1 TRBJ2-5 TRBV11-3 TGTGCCAGCAGCTTAGGAGATCGCGGACAGGGGGCCCTCGGAGAGACCCAGTACTTC CASSLGDRGQGALGETQYF
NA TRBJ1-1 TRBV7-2 TGTGCCAGCAGCTTAGGACAGGTTAACACTGAAGCTTTCTTT CASSLGQVNTEAFF
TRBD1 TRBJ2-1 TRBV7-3 TGTGCCAGCAGCACCGGGACAGGGGTGGATGAGCAGTTCTTC CASSTGTGVDEQFF
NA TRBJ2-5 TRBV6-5 TGTGCCAGCAGTTACCTCGGGGGTGAACAAGAGACCCAGTACTTC CASSYLGGEQETQYF
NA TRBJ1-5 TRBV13 TGTGCCAGCAGCTCCCGGACACATAGCAATCAGCCCCAGCATTTT CASSSRTHSNQPQHF
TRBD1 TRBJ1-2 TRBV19 TGTGCCAGTACCTCAGGGGGCGCACCCCACTATGGCTACACCTTC CASTSGGAPHYGYTF
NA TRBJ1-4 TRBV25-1 TGTGCCAGCAGTGACGGGGTTTTCGCAAAACTGTTTTTT CASSDGVFAKLFF